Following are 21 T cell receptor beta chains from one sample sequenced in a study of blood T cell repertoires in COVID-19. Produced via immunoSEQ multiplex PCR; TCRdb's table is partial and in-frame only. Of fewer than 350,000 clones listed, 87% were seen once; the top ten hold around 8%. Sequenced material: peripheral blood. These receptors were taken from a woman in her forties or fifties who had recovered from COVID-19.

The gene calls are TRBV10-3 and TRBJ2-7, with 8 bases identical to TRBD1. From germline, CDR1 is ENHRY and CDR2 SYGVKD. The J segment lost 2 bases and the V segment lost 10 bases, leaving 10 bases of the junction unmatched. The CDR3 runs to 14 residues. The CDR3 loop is CATMTPGQAYEQYF. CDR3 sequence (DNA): TGTGCCACCATGACCCCGGGACAGGCCTACGAGCAGTACTTC.

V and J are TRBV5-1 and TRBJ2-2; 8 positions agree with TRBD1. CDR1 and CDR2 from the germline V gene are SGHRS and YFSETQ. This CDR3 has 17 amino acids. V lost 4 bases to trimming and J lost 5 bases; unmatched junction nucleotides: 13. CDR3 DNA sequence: TGCGCCAGCAGCCCGGGGACAGGAAGGAAACCTACCGGGGAGCTGTTTTTT. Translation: CASSPGTGRKPTGELFF.

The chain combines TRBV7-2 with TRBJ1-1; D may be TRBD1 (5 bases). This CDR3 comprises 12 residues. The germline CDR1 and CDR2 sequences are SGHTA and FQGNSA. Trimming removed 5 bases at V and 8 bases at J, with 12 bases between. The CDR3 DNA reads TGTGCCAGCAGCAAAAGGGGCGGAGAAGCTTTCTTT. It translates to CASSKRGGEAFF. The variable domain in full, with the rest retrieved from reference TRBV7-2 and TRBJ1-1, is GAGVSQSPSNKVTEKGKDVELRCDPISGHTALYWYRQSLGQGLEFLIYFQGNSAPDKSGLPSDRFSAERTGGSVSTLTIQRTQQEDSAVYLCASSKRGGEAFFGQGTRLTVV.

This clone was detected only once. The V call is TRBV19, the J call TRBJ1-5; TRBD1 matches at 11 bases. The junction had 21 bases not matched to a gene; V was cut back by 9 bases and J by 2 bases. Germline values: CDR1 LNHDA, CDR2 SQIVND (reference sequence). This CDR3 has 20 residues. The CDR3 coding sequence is TGTGCCAGCGGAGGACGGACAGGGGGCGTTAGGACCCATCGCAATCAGCCCCAGCATTTT. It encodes CASGGRTGGVRTHRNQPQHF.

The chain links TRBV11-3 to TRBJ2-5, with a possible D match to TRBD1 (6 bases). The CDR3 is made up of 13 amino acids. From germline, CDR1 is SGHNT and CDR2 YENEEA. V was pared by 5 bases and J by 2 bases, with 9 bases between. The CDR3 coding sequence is TGTGCCAGCAGCCCACAGGGACAAGAGACCCAGTACTTC. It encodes CASSPQGQETQYF.

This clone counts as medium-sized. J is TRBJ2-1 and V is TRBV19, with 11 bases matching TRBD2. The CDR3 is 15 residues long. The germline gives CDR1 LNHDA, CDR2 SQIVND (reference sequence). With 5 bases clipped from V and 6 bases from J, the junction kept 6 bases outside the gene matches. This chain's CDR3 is CASSVTSGDFNEQFF. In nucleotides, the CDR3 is TGTGCCAGTAGTGTGACTAGCGGGGACTTCAATGAGCAGTTCTTC.

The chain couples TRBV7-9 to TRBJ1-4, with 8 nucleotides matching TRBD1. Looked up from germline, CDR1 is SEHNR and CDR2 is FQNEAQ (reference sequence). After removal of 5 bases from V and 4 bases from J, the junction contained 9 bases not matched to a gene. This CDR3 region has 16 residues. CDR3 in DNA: TGTGCCAGCAGCAGCGGACAGGGACCTTATAATGAAAAACTGTTTTTT. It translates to CASSSGQGPYNEKLFF.

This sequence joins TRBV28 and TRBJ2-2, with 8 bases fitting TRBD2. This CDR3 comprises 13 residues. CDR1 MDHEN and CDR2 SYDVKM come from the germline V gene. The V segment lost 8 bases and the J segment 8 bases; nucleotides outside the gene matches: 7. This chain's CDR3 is CASGLAGQGELFF. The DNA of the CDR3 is TGTGCCAGCGGACTAGCCGGGCAAGGGGAGCTGTTTTTT. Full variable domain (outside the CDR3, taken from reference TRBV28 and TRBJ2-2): DVKVTQSSRYLVKRTGEKVFLECVQDMDHENMFWYRQDPGLGLRLIYFSYDVKMKEKGDIPEGYSVSREKKERFSLILESASTNQTSMYLCASGLAGQGELFFGEGSRLTVL.

The CDR3 DNA is TGTGCCAGTAGTCCTCGGACAAGCCCTAATGAAAAACTGTTTTTT. It codes for CASSPRTSPNEKLFF. The chain uses TRBV19 and TRBJ1-4; maybe TRBD1 (5 bases). The CDR3 is 15 residues long. V gave up 5 bases and J gave up 3 bases, with 13 bases separating them. Germline CDR1 and CDR2: LNHDA and SQIVND (reference sequence).

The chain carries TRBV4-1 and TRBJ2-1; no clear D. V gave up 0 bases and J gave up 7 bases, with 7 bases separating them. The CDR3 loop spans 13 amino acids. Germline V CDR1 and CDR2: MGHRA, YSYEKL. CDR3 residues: CASSQESWNEQFF. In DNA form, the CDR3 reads TGCGCCAGCAGCCAAGAAAGCTGGAATGAGCAGTTCTTC.

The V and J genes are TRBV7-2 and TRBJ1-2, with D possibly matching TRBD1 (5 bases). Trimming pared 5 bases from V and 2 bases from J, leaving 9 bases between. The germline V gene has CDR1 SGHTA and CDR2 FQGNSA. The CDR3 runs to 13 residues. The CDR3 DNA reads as TGTGCCAGCAGCGGGGGGGGGAACTATGGCTACACCTTC. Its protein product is CASSGGGNYGYTF.

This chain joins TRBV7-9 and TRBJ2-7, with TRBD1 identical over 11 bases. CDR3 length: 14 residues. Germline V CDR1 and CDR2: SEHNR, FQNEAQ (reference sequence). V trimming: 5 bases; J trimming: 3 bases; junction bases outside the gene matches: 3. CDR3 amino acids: CASSAGQGVYEQYF. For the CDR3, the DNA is TGTGCCAGCAGCGCGGGACAGGGGGTCTACGAGCAGTACTTC.

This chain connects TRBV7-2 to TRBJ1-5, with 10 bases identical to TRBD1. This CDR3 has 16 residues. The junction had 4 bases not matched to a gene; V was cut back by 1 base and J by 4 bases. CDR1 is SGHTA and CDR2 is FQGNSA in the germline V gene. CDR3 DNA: TGTGCCAGCAGCTTAGATTTGGGACAGGGGAATCAGCCCCAGCATTTT. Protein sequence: CASSLDLGQGNQPQHF.

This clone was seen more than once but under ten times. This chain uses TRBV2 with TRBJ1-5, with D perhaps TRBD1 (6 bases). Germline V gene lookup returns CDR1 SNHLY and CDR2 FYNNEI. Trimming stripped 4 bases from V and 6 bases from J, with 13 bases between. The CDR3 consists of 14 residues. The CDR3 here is CASSAQGVGQPQHF. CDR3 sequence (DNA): TGTGCCAGCAGTGCACAGGGAGTAGGTCAGCCCCAGCATTTT.

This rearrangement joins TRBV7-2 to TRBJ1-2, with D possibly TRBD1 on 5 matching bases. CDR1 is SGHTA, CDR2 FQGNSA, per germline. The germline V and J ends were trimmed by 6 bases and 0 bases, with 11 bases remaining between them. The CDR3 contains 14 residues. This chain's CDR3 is CASSPTTANYGYTF. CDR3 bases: TGTGCCAGCAGTCCCACGACAGCTAACTATGGCTACACCTTC. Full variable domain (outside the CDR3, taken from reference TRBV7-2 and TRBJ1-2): GAGVSQSPSNKVTEKGKDVELRCDPISGHTALYWYRQSLGQGLEFLIYFQGNSAPDKSGLPSDRFSAERTGGSVSTLTIQRTQQEDSAVYLCASSPTTANYGYTFGSGTRLTVV.

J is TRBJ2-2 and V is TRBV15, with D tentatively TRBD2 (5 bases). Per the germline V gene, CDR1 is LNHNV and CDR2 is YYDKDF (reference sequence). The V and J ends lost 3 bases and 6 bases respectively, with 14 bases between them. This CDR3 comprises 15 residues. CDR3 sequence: CATSRGFEGAGELFF. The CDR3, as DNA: TGTGCCACCAGCAGGGGTTTTGAGGGCGCCGGGGAGCTGTTTTTT.

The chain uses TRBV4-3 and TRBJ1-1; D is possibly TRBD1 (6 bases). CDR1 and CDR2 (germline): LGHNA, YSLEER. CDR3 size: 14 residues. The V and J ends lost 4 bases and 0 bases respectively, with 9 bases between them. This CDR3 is CASSRTGLNTEAFF. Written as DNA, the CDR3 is TGCGCCAGCAGCCGAACAGGGCTGAACACTGAAGCTTTCTTT.

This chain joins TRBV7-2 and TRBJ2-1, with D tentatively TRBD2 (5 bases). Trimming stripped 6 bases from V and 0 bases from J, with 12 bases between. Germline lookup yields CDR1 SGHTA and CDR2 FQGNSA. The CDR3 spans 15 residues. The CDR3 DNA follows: TGTGCCAGCAGTGGCGACTATAGCTCCTACAATGAGCAGTTCTTC. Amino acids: CASSGDYSSYNEQFF. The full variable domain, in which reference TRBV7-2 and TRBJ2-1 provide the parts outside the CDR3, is GAGVSQSPSNKVTEKGKDVELRCDPISGHTALYWYRQSLGQGLEFLIYFQGNSAPDKSGLPSDRFSAERTGGSVSTLTIQRTQQEDSAVYLCASSGDYSSYNEQFFGPGTRLTVL.

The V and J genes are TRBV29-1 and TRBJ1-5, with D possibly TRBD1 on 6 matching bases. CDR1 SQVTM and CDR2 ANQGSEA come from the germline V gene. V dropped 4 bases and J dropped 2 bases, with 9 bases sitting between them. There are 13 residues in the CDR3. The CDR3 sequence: CSVVGGGNQPQHF. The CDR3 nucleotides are TGCAGCGTTGTTGGGGGCGGCAATCAGCCCCAGCATTTT.

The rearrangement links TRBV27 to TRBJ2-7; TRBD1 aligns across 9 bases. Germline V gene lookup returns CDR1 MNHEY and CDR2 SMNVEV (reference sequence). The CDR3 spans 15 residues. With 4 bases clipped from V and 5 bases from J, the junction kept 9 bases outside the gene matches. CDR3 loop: CASSSGQGLGHEQYF. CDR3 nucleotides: TGTGCCAGCAGTTCCGGACAGGGGTTAGGCCACGAGCAGTACTTC.

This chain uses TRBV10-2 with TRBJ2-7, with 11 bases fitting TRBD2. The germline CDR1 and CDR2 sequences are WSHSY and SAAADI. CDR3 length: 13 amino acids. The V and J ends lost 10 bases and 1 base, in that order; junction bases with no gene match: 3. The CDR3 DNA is TGCGCCATCGGGACTAGCGGATCCTACGAGCAGTACTTC. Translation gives CAIGTSGSYEQYF.